The rows below give T cell receptor beta chains drawn from one sample of a study of metastatic and nonmetastatic thyroid tumors. TCRdb re-clonotyped the PCR reads via MiXCR. The sample lists approximately 28,000 clones; approximately 19% were seen once. Source material: blood. The receptors here all came from a female donor with papillary thyroid cancer or a benign thyroid nodule (not recorded which). Some clones in this sample may be carry-over from other donors' samples. The CDR3 runs from the conserved cysteine through the conserved F or W. D genes are given only for firm matches.

D	V	J	CDR3
NA	TRBV5-4	TRBJ1-5	CASSLQPGADQPQHF
NA	TRBV9	TRBJ1-2	CASTPRGSYGYTF
NA	TRBV28	TRBJ1-1	CASTSGYTEAFF
NA	TRBV7-7	TRBJ2-2	CASSHDWTGELFF
NA	TRBV4-3	TRBJ1-5	CASNQDHQINRPQHF
NA	TRBV7-2	TRBJ1-3	CATGLSGNTIYF
TRBD1	TRBV10-3	TRBJ1-1	CAISPTGDTEAFF
TRBD1	TRBV19	TRBJ2-7	CASSEGQGAGYEQYF
NA	TRBV6-5	TRBJ1-6	CASSYSIVRPSPLHF
NA	TRBV6-1	TRBJ2-3	CASSEIRGREYF
NA	TRBV5-1	TRBJ2-7	CASSTDSTNYEQYF
TRBD2	TRBV6-1	TRBJ2-2	CASTPLAGPNTGELFF
NA	TRBV11-2	TRBJ1-1	CASSLGPGRNTEAFF
NA	TRBV28	TRBJ2-2	CASSLGFRRGRGQGELFF
NA	TRBV4-1	TRBJ2-7	CASSQLNGDQYF
TRBD2	TRBV12-3/TRBV12-4	TRBJ2-3	CASRPPGGEDTQYF
NA	TRBV7-8	TRBJ2-7	CASSLQTGTSSYEQYF
NA	TRBV12-3/TRBV12-4	TRBJ2-7	CASSLPQENYEQYF
NA	TRBV19	NA	CASSIPLNEQFF
NA	TRBV9	TRBJ2-7	CASIVAPLGGEQYF
NA	TRBV28	TRBJ1-6	CASSPTGSQGGSSPLHF
NA	TRBV11-2	TRBJ2-2	CASSLEPAKGRTGELFF
NA	TRBV9	TRBJ2-1	CASSTYSYEQFF
TRBD2	TRBV19	TRBJ2-5	CASSMVGGPETQYF
TRBD2	TRBV4-3	TRBJ2-3	CATSPLGLAGGTDTQYF
NA	TRBV12-3/TRBV12-4	TRBJ1-2	CASRYWEAGGYTF